This T cell receptor (beta chain) stems from a study of vaccination and CD4 T cells after COVID-19. Study in general: Researchers treated control cultures with a CEFX pool, an HIV-1 Nef pool, or no peptide. Study-wide results and caveats: Post-vaccination, and not before, a median roughly 86% of reactive clones appeared in convalescent patients.

The ends lost 5 bases at V and 2 bases at J; junction bases unmatched: 5. The CDR3 contains 16 residues. Germline V gene sequence: CDR1 SGHVS, CDR2 FQNEAQ. Treatment reported: 10-day PBMC culture with coronavirus spike peptide pools or control peptides (ViraFEST assay). Note on this clonotype: Its antigen is not known.

Cultured CD4+ T cells had their DNA profiled by the Oncomine TCR Beta short-read assay. The authors extracted genomic DNA from cultured CD4+ T cells. TCRdb called the PCR reads again in MiXCR, with one record for every CDR3 protein. The sample shows 20,000 to 25,000 distinct CDR3 sequences, approximately 40% of them seen only once. Source: CD4+ T cells from blood, cultured in vitro, taken before SARS-CoV-2 vaccination. The clonotype originates from a human donor who had recovered from COVID-19. The chain carries TRBV7-8 and TRBJ2-2; 10 bases match TRBD2. The CDR3 here is CASSVASGSNTGELFF. CDR3 coding DNA: TGTGCCAGCAGCGTGGCTAGCGGGAGCAACACCGGGGAGCTGTTTTTT.